This TCR beta chain was observed in a study of T-cell memory formation after mild COVID-19. Overall study: Largely donor-specific TCR clusters were found. General study results and limits: Pre-infection memory contained some responding clones, which suggested that cross-reactive memory had joined. Nothing confirmed that second-wave clones peaking on day 37 were specific for SARS-CoV-2. Clones that got smaller from day 15 to 85 had even CD4/CD8, while clones growing later tipped toward CD4+.

A few counts support this clonotype. Its antigen is not identified. V shed 6 bases and J shed 6 bases, with 18 bases lying between them. CDR1 and CDR2 from the germline V gene are MNHEY and SVGEGT. The CDR3 runs 15 residues. Each CDR3 protein gets one entry after TCRdb re-called the 5' RACE reads with MiXCR. Here the sample spans about 300,000 distinct CDR3 sequences, roughly a fifth being singletons. The J gene is TRBJ1-3, the V gene TRBV6-2 or TRBV6-3; D gene uncertain. This TCR derives from a young man who had mild COVID-19 (a few samples of this study predate the infection). Cell type and time point are not known. The sequenced sample consisted of PBMCs or a T cell subset sorted from them (not recorded which). The CDR3 is CASRIDAGWANTIYF. The CDR3 DNA follows: TGTGCCAGCAGAATTGACGCCGGCTGGGCAAACACCATATATTTT.